This TCR beta chain was identified during a study of long-term antiretroviral therapy in people with HIV. Sequencing used immunoSEQ v3.0 at survey level. TCRdb keeps only in-frame clones here, not all; method: immunoSEQ multiplex PCR. The sample records about 43,000 clones, 86% being singletons. Regarding the study as a whole: Dominant in the repertoire at all time points were clones expanded before ART.

The CDR3 has 17 residues. Trimming took 7 bases from V and 7 from J, leaving 28 bases between them. Germline CDR1 MDHEN, CDR2 SYDVKM. Concerning this clone itself: Its antigen is unidentified.

This chain connects TRBV28 to TRBJ1-2; unclear D gene. The sequencing here drew on unsorted PBMCs, taken 0.1 years before starting antiretroviral therapy. The sequence came from a woman between 45 and 65 years old with HIV. The CDR3 region is CASNLRLTTVGFLGYTF. CDR3 sequence (DNA): TGTGCCAGCAACCTCCGTTTGACCACAGTGGGATTCCTTGGCTACACCTTC.